What follows describes a single T cell receptor (beta chain). This sample is part of a study of PD-L1 blockade in urothelial cancer. Study background: Atezolizumab (1,200 mg intravenously every 3 weeks) began in the mid-2010s for patients. Individuals in the cohort had been given 0 to 3 earlier chemotherapy regimens.

Here immunoSEQ multiplex PCR was the method, and the copy in TCRdb shows in-frame clones only, minus some. The sample records roughly 40,000 clones, approximately 89% being singletons. J gave up 6 bases and V 3 bases, and 10 bases lay outside the gene matches. The CDR3 has 15 residues. CDR1 is KGHSH and CDR2 is LQKENI in the germline V gene. The time point is: pretreatment peripheral blood. V and J are TRBV18 and TRBJ2-7; 8 bases align to TRBD1. The receptor was derived from a woman aged 60 to 75 with urothelial cancer. The sequencing used PBMCs, collected around atezolizumab (anti-PD-L1) treatment. The CDR3 here is CASSPRIGQGREQYF. In DNA form, the CDR3 reads TGTGCCAGCTCACCTCGAATTGGACAGGGCCGCGAGCAGTACTTC. Together with reference TRBV18 and TRBJ2-7, the CDR3 gives the full variable domain: NAGVMQNPRHLVRRRGQEARLRCSPMKGHSHVYWYRQLPEEGLKFMVYLQKENIIDESGMPKERFSAEFPKEGPSILRIQQVVRGDSAAYFCASSPRIGQGREQYFGPGTRLTVT.